This passage covers 13 T cell receptor beta chains from one sample sequenced in a study of CD8+ T cells in alopecia areata. Documented treatment: oral pan-JAK inhibitor, 5-10 mg twice daily. The authors extracted RNA and reverse transcribed it into cDNA as the sequencing template. Data came from immunoSEQ multiplex PCR; TCRdb stores just in-frame clones and leaves some out. The sample yields 200,000 or so clones, more than 45% seen once. The specimen comprised CD4+ T cells sorted from blood, sampled at week 24, from a patient treated with tofacitinib. The receptors were gathered from a human donor with alopecia areata.

This chain joins TRBV18 and TRBJ2-3; the D is unclear. This CDR3 has 11 residues. Trimming stripped 8 bases from V and 6 bases from J, with 9 bases between. Germline V CDR1 and CDR2: KGHSH, LQKENI. CDR3 residues: CASRYADTQYF. CDR3 sequence (DNA): TGTGCCAGCCGTTATGCGGATACGCAGTATTTT.

This chain links TRBV4-3 with TRBJ2-7; D tentatively fits TRBD1 or TRBD2 (5 bases each). CDR1 is LGHNA, CDR2 YSLEER, per germline. Trimming shortened V by 0 bases and J by 2 bases, and 23 bases separated the two germline ends. The CDR3 is made up of 19 amino acids. For the CDR3, the DNA is TGCGCCAGCAGCCAAGATCGCGGACGGGGCATTCGGGACCCCTACGAGCAGTACTTC. This encodes CASSQDRGRGIRDPYEQYF.

This clone has more than one count but fewer than ten. The genes are TRBV2 and TRBJ2-2; D possibly corresponds to TRBD2 (6 bases). V lost 7 bases, J lost 5 bases, and 20 bases lay in between. From germline, CDR1 is SNHLY and CDR2 FYNNEI. The CDR3 is made up of 16 amino acids. The CDR3, as DNA: TGTGCCAGCACCCGGGGGAGTGGTGGTTATACCGGGGAGCTGTTTTTT. Its protein is CASTRGSGGYTGELFF.

This clone appeared a few times. The CDR3 DNA sequence: TGTGCCAGCAGCTTTCCTGTGAACACCGGGGAGCTGTTTTTT. This gives the protein CASSFPVNTGELFF. The V and J genes are TRBV7-2 and TRBJ2-2; D is undetermined. The V and J ends lost 3 bases and 1 base respectively, with 6 bases between them. CDR1 and CDR2 (germline): SGHTA, FQGNSA. The CDR3 consists of 14 residues.

This clone was seen a few times. V usage is TRBV4-2 and J usage is TRBJ2-2, with 9 bases matching TRBD1. The germline CDR1 and CDR2 sequences are LGHNA and YNFKEQ. The CDR3 contains 16 residues. After removal of 1 base from V and 6 bases from J, the junction contained 6 bases not matched to a gene. The CDR3 loop is CASSQGTGEKSGELFF. The CDR3 bases are TGTGCCAGCAGCCAAGGGACAGGGGAGAAGTCCGGGGAGCTGTTTTTT.

The rearrangement joins TRBV5-1 to TRBJ2-5; 7 nucleotides line up with TRBD1. Germline lookup yields CDR1 SGHRS and CDR2 YFSETQ. With 3 bases clipped from V and 1 base from J, the junction kept 9 bases outside the gene matches. This CDR3 contains 16 residues. Here the CDR3 reads CASSWDPGQSQETQYF. Written as DNA, the CDR3 is TGCGCCAGCAGCTGGGATCCGGGACAGTCCCAAGAGACCCAGTACTTC.

Remarks on this clone: Other nucleotide sequences in the sample specify the same CDR3. The genes are TRBV5-4 and TRBJ2-3; no clear D gene. Trimming took 4 bases from V and 2 from J, leaving 5 bases between them. The CDR3 is 12 residues long. Germline CDR1 is SGHNT and CDR2 is YYREEE (reference sequence). The CDR3 coding sequence is TGTGCCAGCAGCCTGAACACAGATACGCAGTATTTT. The encoded protein is CASSLNTDTQYF.

This clone was seen only a few times. This rearrangement joins TRBV6-5 to TRBJ2-5; unclear D gene. The V gene's germline CDR1 is MNHEY and CDR2 SVGAGI. V was trimmed by 8 bases and J by 5 bases, leaving 15 bases between them. CDR3 length: 13 amino acids. For the CDR3, the DNA is TGTGCCAGCGGCGGCCGCGCCCGGGAGACCCAGTACTTC. It specifies CASGGRARETQYF.

V usage is TRBV5-4 and J usage is TRBJ2-1; 9 nucleotides agree with TRBD1. CDR1 and CDR2 (germline): SGHNT, YYREEE (reference sequence). The CDR3 is made up of 16 amino acids. Trimming took 3 bases from V and 3 from J; bases not matched to a gene: 7. The CDR3 is CASSSGGTGLYNEQFF. CDR3 DNA: TGTGCCAGCAGCTCAGGCGGGACAGGGCTCTACAATGAGCAGTTCTTC. The whole variable domain, remainder taken from reference TRBV5-4 and TRBJ2-1, is ETGVTQSPTHLIKTRGQQVTLRCSSQSGHNTVSWYQQALGQGPQFIFQYYREEENGRGNFPPRFSGLQFPNYSSELNVNALELDDSALYLCASSSGGTGLYNEQFFGPGTRLTVL.

CDR3 loop: CASSQGGYEQYF. The CDR3 nucleotides read TGCGCCAGCAGCCAAGGGGGATACGAGCAGTACTTC. The gene calls are TRBV4-3 and TRBJ2-7; D unresolved. The CDR3 consists of 12 residues. Trimming took 1 base from V and 4 from J, leaving 5 bases between them. Per the germline V gene, CDR1 is LGHNA and CDR2 is YSLEER.

The genes are TRBV15 and TRBJ2-7; TRBD1 aligns across 9 bases. This CDR3 is 16 amino acids long. In germline, CDR1 is LNHNV, CDR2 YYDKDF (reference sequence). V trimming: 0 bases; J trimming: 3 bases; junction bases outside the gene matches: 6. Here the CDR3 reads CATSRDLDRGGYEQYF. Here the CDR3 DNA reads TGTGCCACCAGCAGAGATTTGGACAGGGGAGGCTACGAGCAGTACTTC.

This clone has a handful of counts. This chain connects TRBV5-4 to TRBJ2-1, with D unclear. The CDR3 is 16 residues long. Germline V lookup: CDR1 SGHNT, CDR2 YYREEE (reference sequence). V was clipped by 3 bases and J by 0 bases, with 13 bases between them. CDR3 region: CASSSTRFSSYNEQFF. CDR3 coding DNA: TGTGCCAGCAGCTCAACCAGGTTTAGCTCCTACAATGAGCAGTTCTTC.

CDR3 sequence reads: CASRTPPAAWGSNSPLHF. The CDR3 bases are TGTGCCAGCAGAACTCCCCCGGCGGCATGGGGCTCAAATTCACCCCTCCACTTT. This chain joins TRBV28 and TRBJ1-6; D possibly corresponds to TRBD1 (5 bases). Trimming left V 6 bases short and J 7 bases short, with 25 bases between. Germline V lookup: CDR1 MDHEN, CDR2 SYDVKM. The CDR3 has 18 residues.